A selection of T cell receptor beta chains follows, all from one sample in a study of blood T cell repertoires in COVID-19. Using immunoSEQ multiplex PCR, the repertoire was profiled, and TCRdb retains in-frame clones only, with some absent. The data contain just over 150,000 clones, 88% of them seen just once; the ten biggest clones take up over 2%. Material for sequencing was peripheral blood. These TCRs come from a woman in her 70s with acute or convalescent COVID-19. CDR3s include the opening cysteine and the closing phenylalanine or tryptophan.

v_call	j_call	cdr3_aa
TRBV19	TRBJ1-1	CASSVRQGLNTEAFF
TRBV5-8	TRBJ2-3	CASSLGQAGSTDTQYF
TRBV5-1	TRBJ2-2	CASTWQGDNGELFF
TRBV3-1/TRBV3-2	TRBJ1-1	CASSQPGREAFF
TRBV6-5	TRBJ1-2	CASSYQGLDGYTF
TRBV6-5	TRBJ1-1	CASSYQTGLNTEAFF
TRBV6-5	TRBJ1-2	CASRGGVSGYTF
TRBV5-5	TRBJ2-3	CASSRGTASQYF
TRBV6-1	TRBJ2-5	CASSGGTGTGGQETQYF
TRBV11-3	TRBJ1-1	CASSPRGRGDTEAFF
TRBV27	TRBJ2-1	CASSSGLRGGNEQFF
TRBV4-1	TRBJ1-2	CASSQGGGYGYTF
TRBV2	TRBJ2-2	CAISTGLNTGELFF
TRBV4-1	TRBJ2-7	CASSLTTGRSRHEQYF
TRBV7-9	TRBJ2-3	CASSLVGGATDTQYF
TRBV7-3	TRBJ2-1	CASSSTGDSEQFF
TRBV6-1	TRBJ2-3	CASSEWSGGGGTDTQYF
TRBV28	TRBJ1-2	CATTDRVYGYTF
TRBV27	TRBJ1-2	CASTLTGTAFYGYTF
TRBV11-1	TRBJ1-1	CASSLQGRTEAFF
TRBV4-2	TRBJ1-2	CASSQDLGTGPSSNYGYTF
TRBV4-3	TRBJ1-2	CASSQDLGGKGYTF
TRBV3-1/TRBV3-2	TRBJ1-3	CASSPGGAGNTIYF
TRBV7-9	TRBJ1-5	CASSLGGEFGNQPQHF
TRBV3-1/TRBV3-2	TRBJ2-7	CASSPDSTKQYF
TRBV4-3	TRBJ2-3	CASSQSTHTLGTDTQYF
TRBV7-3	TRBJ1-6	CASSSDRGFSPLHF
TRBV7-9	TRBJ2-7	CASSLGQREQYF
TRBV30	TRBJ1-4	CAWSPGANEKLFF
TRBV28	TRBJ2-5	CASRGGQETQYF
TRBV19	TRBJ2-1	CASSRRDRVDNEQFF
TRBV20-1	TRBJ1-1	CSASRGARSTEAFF
TRBV19	TRBJ2-1	CASRNPGQGYNEQFF
TRBV7-2	TRBJ2-3	CASSAGPSTDTQYF
TRBV12-3/TRBV12-4	TRBJ2-6	CAVSFSGANVLTF
TRBV18	TRBJ1-4	CASSPQGAGEKLFF
TRBV4-2	TRBJ1-6	CASSQDRSRANSPLHF
TRBV19	TRBJ2-1	CASIRTSGASYNEQFF
TRBV28	TRBJ2-3	CASRPGSSTDTQYF
TRBV27	TRBJ1-2	CASSGTTGFNGYTF
TRBV7-8	TRBJ2-7	CASSLGGGEQYF
TRBV19	TRBJ2-4	CASSEYRAGQVNIQYF
TRBV27	TRBJ2-3	CASSRDRGPPDTQYF
TRBV6-5	TRBJ2-7	CASSSKASVNSYEQYF
TRBV9	TRBJ2-7	CASSGQGYEQYF
TRBV19	TRBJ1-5	CASSLPGNNQPQHF
TRBV6-5	TRBJ2-1	CASRLRDTPYNEQFF
TRBV4-1	TRBJ2-7	CASSQDLSAGGLIYEQYF
TRBV6-2/TRBV6-3	TRBJ2-3	CASSWGGVNTDTQYF
TRBV7-2	TRBJ1-2	CASSSQLNYGYTF
TRBV24-1	TRBJ2-2	CATSDPKGDTGELFF
TRBV6-4	TRBJ2-4	CASSSRRGGNRAKNIQYF
TRBV18	TRBJ1-2	CASSSGTGTGGNGYTF